This T cell receptor beta chain is from a study of siplizumab effects on memory and regulatory T cells. This clone appeared once. Its matching antigen is unknown. Points from the study as a whole: Reactions containing siplizumab showed mappable alloreactive CD4+ clones averaging approximately 66% Treg-derived, versus around 25% in controls. To unstimulated subsets, only a minor fraction of alloreactive clones could be mapped. Naive T cell populations appeared to exhibit greater diversity than memory cells and appeared to be major alloresponse contributors.

TCR templates, about 100,000 per sample, were assayed. Produced via immunoSEQ multiplex PCR; TCRdb's table is partial and in-frame only. The sample lists over 45,000 clones; 95% to 98% were seen once. This TCR derives from a human donor in good health. Sequenced sample: naive CD8+ T cells sorted from blood.

CDR3: CASSYRDSTYEQYF. CDR3 nucleotides: TGTGCCAGCAGCTACCGGGACAGTACCTACGAGCAGTACTTC. V is TRBV5-4 and J is TRBJ2-7; TRBD1 matches at 7 bases. Germline values: CDR1 SGHNT, CDR2 YYREEE (reference sequence). This CDR3 region has 14 residues. Germline trimming cut 3 bases from V and 2 bases from J; bases unmatched to any gene: 5.